The 9 T cell receptor beta chains given below trace back to one sample, sequenced in a study of blood T cells in healthy people across ages. It was with a sample-barcoded 5' primer and a J-beta primer mix that a second PCR of roughly 7 to 12 cycles was run. TCRdb passed the 5' RACE reads through MiXCR, listing each CDR3 protein once. This table has some 760,000 distinct CDR3 sequences, 20% to 30% appearing once. The same data also contributed to another study, on T cells of mothers and their children.

Sequencing was carried out using blood. The source is a boy aged 5-17 years in good health.

The J gene is TRBJ2-1, the V gene TRBV27, with D maybe TRBD1 (6 bases). The better agreement between TRBJ2-5 and the DNA end casts doubt on the J call. Germline V gives CDR1 MNHEY, CDR2 SMNVEV (reference sequence). This CDR3 spans 14 amino acids. CDR3 in DNA: TGTGCCAGCAGTTTATTTGGGGGCGCGGAGACCCAGTACTTC. Its protein product is CASSLFGGAETQYF.

V is TRBV15 and J is TRBJ1-4; 8 bases line up with TRBD1. Germline CDR1 reads LNHNV; CDR2 reads YYDKDF (reference sequence). With 5 bases clipped from V and 9 bases from J, the junction kept 11 bases outside the gene matches. This CDR3 has 15 residues. CDR3 loop: CATSGGTQGAKKLFF. The CDR3, as DNA: TGTGCCACCAGCGGGGGGACTCAGGGGGCTAAAAAACTGTTTTTT.

In this sample, this clonotype turned up a few times. The rearrangement uses TRBV28 and TRBJ1-5, with D possibly being TRBD1 (5 bases). Germline values: CDR1 MDHEN, CDR2 SYDVKM. The CDR3 has 14 residues. V lost 5 bases to trimming and J lost 5 bases, with 13 bases between them. The CDR3 coding sequence is TGTGCCAGCAGTCCCCCGACAGCCTATCAGCCCCAGCATTTT. It translates to CASSPPTAYQPQHF.

A few counts support this clonotype. The chain uses TRBV20-1 and TRBJ2-2, with D uncertain. The length of the CDR3 is 11 residues. Per the germline V gene, CDR1 is DFQATT and CDR2 is SNEGSKA (reference sequence). CDR3 sequence: CSAWGTGELFF. As DNA, the CDR3 is TGCAGCGCCTGGGGCACCGGGGAGCTGTTTTTT.

This clonotype turned up a few times. The rearrangement joins TRBV15 to TRBJ2-4; a possible D gene is TRBD2 (5 bases). The CDR3 is made up of 15 amino acids. CDR1 and CDR2 (germline): LNHNV, YYDKDF (reference sequence). With 0 bases removed from V and 2 bases from J, the gap between germline ends came to 8 bases. The CDR3 protein is CATSRDSGSKNIQYF. CDR3 DNA: TGTGCCACCAGCAGAGATTCGGGGTCCAAAAACATTCAGTACTTC.

This clonotype has only a few counts. DNA for the CDR3: TGTGCCAGCTCACCGTTTAGCGGGAGTATGAATGAGCAGTTCTTC. Amino acids: CASSPFSGSMNEQFF. The rearrangement joins TRBV18 to TRBJ2-5; the match to TRBD2 covers 9 bases. The DNA end is a closer match to TRBJ2-1, so the J assignment may be wrong. The CDR3 has 15 amino acids. Germline CDR1 reads KGHSH; CDR2 reads LQKENI.

This chain joins TRBV6-2 or TRBV6-3 and TRBJ2-7; a weak D match, TRBD2 (5 bases). This CDR3 is built from 14 residues. Trimming left V 3 bases short and J 7 bases short, with 16 bases between. Germline lookup yields CDR1 MNHEY and CDR2 SVGEGT. CDR3 loop: CASSYPPVVAEQYF. In nucleotides, the CDR3 is TGTGCCAGCAGTTATCCCCCGGTAGTAGCGGAGCAGTACTTC.

The chain links TRBV4-3 to TRBJ2-7; 11 bases are a match to TRBD2. The V segment lost 3 bases and the J segment 3 bases; nucleotides outside the gene matches: 4. The V gene's germline CDR1 is LGHNA and CDR2 YSLEER. The CDR3 runs 15 residues. The CDR3 bases are TGCGCCAGCAGCCAGCTAGCGGGGGGTTTCTACGAGCAGTACTTC. This encodes CASSQLAGGFYEQYF.

This clonotype has at least ten counts. The rearrangement uses TRBV6-5 and TRBJ2-5, with 7 bases that match TRBD1. The J call may be incorrect, as the DNA end agrees better with TRBJ2-7. The length of the CDR3 is 14 residues. Germline lookup yields CDR1 MNHEY and CDR2 SVGAGI. The CDR3 DNA reads TGTGCCAGCAGGAACGGTCAGGGGGTCCACGAGCAGTACTTC. Protein sequence: CASRNGQGVHEQYF.